These T cell receptor beta chains were read from a single sample in a study of cytomegalovirus exposure and HLA in healthy donors. TCRdb's table, derived via immunoSEQ multiplex PCR, lists solely in-frame clones and lacks some. The sample contains 150,000 to 200,000 clones, about three quarters of which appear only once. The source material was PBMCs. The origin of the receptors is a man aged 35-49 years in good health and CMV-seronegative. Both conserved end residues are part of each CDR3. The size entry is marked missing in some rows and otherwise reads once, few, many or a size class.

size	J	V	CDR3
NA	TRBJ1-5	TRBV7-9	CASSLGQGNQPQHF
NA	TRBJ2-3	TRBV7-9	CASSYPSGRPSDTQYF
NA	TRBJ1-5	TRBV6-6	CASSHPARGSNQPQHF
few	TRBJ2-7	TRBV27	CASSHRRQHSYEQYF
few	TRBJ2-7	TRBV7-2	CASSSPGSGSTYEQYF
NA	TRBJ1-1	TRBV10-1	CASSESRGTNTEAFF
NA	TRBJ1-5	TRBV6-5	CASSYSRQGNQPQHF
NA	TRBJ2-5	TRBV6-1	CASHHPVETQYF
NA	TRBJ1-5	TRBV19	CASVGAQVWPQHF
NA	TRBJ2-2	TRBV11-2	CASSPRGSGSGGELFF
NA	TRBJ1-6	TRBV25-1	CASSERHTNSPLHF
NA	TRBJ2-3	TRBV7-2	CASSSRGLAGGVTDTQYF
NA	TRBJ2-2	TRBV6-1	CATPLLAGNTGELFF
NA	TRBJ2-7	TRBV5-8	CASSPDYYPSYEQYF
NA	TRBJ2-1	TRBV29-1	CSVDRVGNEQFF
once	TRBJ2-2	TRBV4-2	CASSQVTVAVQNTGELFF
NA	TRBJ2-7	TRBV6-1	CASWDSTTYEQYF
once	TRBJ1-2	TRBV5-5	CASSSSHQGSAGGYTF
NA	TRBJ1-4	TRBV7-6	CASSPSLTGTNEKLFF
NA	TRBJ1-5	TRBV27	CASRQGRNQPQHF
few	TRBJ2-3	TRBV6-4	CASSDQGSLDTQYF
NA	TRBJ2-2	TRBV2	CASSEVGDTGELFF
NA	TRBJ2-1	TRBV6-6	CASSYVSGREGEQFF
NA	TRBJ2-2	TRBV6-5	CASSYGDRVAGELFF
NA	TRBJ1-2	TRBV27	CASSRLGTGVIGYTF
NA	TRBJ1-5	TRBV5-5	CASSLAEEQPQHF
few	TRBJ1-1	TRBV5-1	CASSLVRGSTEAFF
NA	TRBJ2-2	TRBV5-1	CASSRAGEGGGELFF
NA	TRBJ1-2	TRBV6-5	CASSYSLTGEGSGYTF
NA	TRBJ2-6	TRBV4-1	CASGGVNVLTF
few	TRBJ1-1	TRBV2	CASRSYLEAFF
few	TRBJ1-4	TRBV2	CASRRTGEDEKLFF
few	TRBJ1-2	TRBV7-8	CASSSYNYGYTF
NA	TRBJ2-5	TRBV5-6	CASSLAGRGGQETQYF
few	TRBJ2-5	TRBV21-1	CASSKISGGETQYF
NA	TRBJ2-5	TRBV7-2	CASSLGFLGETQYF
NA	NA	TRBV7-2	CASSSRSSSYSYEQYF
few	TRBJ2-1	TRBV19	CASSMDRDRGYNEQFF
NA	TRBJ1-1	TRBV27	CASSSLGTGITEAFF
NA	TRBJ2-7	TRBV12-1	CASSLNMRGTSGFF